Listed below are T cell receptor beta chains from one sample, sequenced in a study of T cell changes during pregnancy in multiple sclerosis. Profiled with immunoSEQ multiplex PCR; TCRdb holds only in-frame clones, not every one. The data hold 100,000 or so clones, with about 93% observed a single time. Sequenced material: peripheral blood, taken after pregnancy. The receptors shown here come from a female donor in good health, enrolled as a control in a pregnancy study. Each CDR3 is given with its conserved first and last residue. Each record gives: CDR3 DNA, CDR3 protein, D gene, CDR3 length, clone size, J gene, V gene. D genes are given only for firm matches. Only part of the rows carry a size: once, few, many, or a class if the clone is expanded.

TGTGCCAGCAGCTTATATAGCGAGAATGAGCAGTTCTTC	CASSLYSENEQFF	-	13	-	TRBJ2-1	TRBV7-2
TGTGCCAGCAGCCAAATCCCGGGACAGGGGGAGACCCAGTACTTC	CASSQIPGQGETQYF	TRBD1	15	-	TRBJ2-5	TRBV5-5
TGTGCCAGCAGTGGTCAGGGGAACGGCAATCAGCCCCAGCATTTT	CASSGQGNGNQPQHF	-	15	-	TRBJ1-5	TRBV28
TGTGCCAGCAGCCGTCCGGGACAGGGAACTGAAGCTTTCTTT	CASSRPGQGTEAFF	TRBD1	14	-	TRBJ1-1	TRBV27
TGTGCCAGCACCAATCGGGGGTCTCGGAGCGAGCAGTACTTC	CASTNRGSRSEQYF	-	14	-	TRBJ2-7	TRBV6-1
TGTGCCAGCAGTTTAAGCCTAGCGGGAGACACCGGGGAGCTGTTTTTT	CASSLSLAGDTGELFF	TRBD2	16	-	TRBJ2-2	TRBV27
TGCGCCAGCAGCCCCGCAGGGAACACCGGGGAGCTGTTTTTT	CASSPAGNTGELFF	-	14	-	TRBJ2-2	TRBV5-1
TGTGCCAGCAGTGAATCTTTCAGGCGCCCCTACGAGCAGTACTTC	CASSESFRRPYEQYF	-	15	-	TRBJ2-7	TRBV25-1
TGTGCCAGCAGTTTCCAGGAAAATCAGCCCCAGCATTTT	CASSFQENQPQHF	-	13	-	TRBJ1-5	TRBV6-6
TGTGCCAGCTCACCGGACAGGAATTCCTACGAGCAGTACTTC	CASSPDRNSYEQYF	TRBD1	14	-	TRBJ2-7	TRBV18
TGTGCCAGCAGTCCAAAGGGGGGACTAGCGGGAGGGCGGGAGCTGTTTTTT	CASSPKGGLAGGRELFF	TRBD2	17	-	TRBJ2-2	TRBV28
TGTGCCAGCTTGAGTCACGCGGGTACTAACTATGGCTACACCTTC	CASLSHAGTNYGYTF	-	15	-	TRBJ1-2	TRBV6-1
TGTGCCAGCAGCCGACAGGGGGCAAGGAATGGCTACACCTTC	CASSRQGARNGYTF	TRBD1	14	-	TRBJ1-2	TRBV6-5
TGCGCCAGCAGCCTATTCCCGGGCTCCTACGAGCAGTACTTC	CASSLFPGSYEQYF	-	14	-	TRBJ2-7	TRBV4-1
TGTGCCACCAGCAATCAACCTCGGACTATTGAGACCCAGTACTTC	CATSNQPRTIETQYF	-	15	-	TRBJ2-5	TRBV15
TGTGCCAGCAGCTCCCAGGCTAATGAAAAACTGTTTTTT	CASSSQANEKLFF	-	13	-	TRBJ1-4	TRBV7-9
TGTGCCAGCAGCTTCCGTAGCAATCAGCCCCAGCATTTT	CASSFRSNQPQHF	-	13	-	TRBJ1-5	TRBV7-2
TGCGCCAGCAGCGGGGGAGGGGATCAAGAGACCCAGTACTTC	CASSGGGDQETQYF	TRBD2	14	once	TRBJ2-5	TRBV5-1
TGCAGCGTTGTAGGGGACAGAGTGGACTCTGGAAACACCATATATTTT	CSVVGDRVDSGNTIYF	TRBD1	16	-	TRBJ1-3	TRBV29-1
TGTGCCAGCAGCCAACTTTCGGGACAGGGTTCGCGCGAGCAGTTCTTC	CASSQLSGQGSREQFF	TRBD1	16	-	TRBJ2-1	TRBV14
TGTGCCAGCAGTACTGAATCGAGGGCAAAACTGTTTTTT	CASSTESRAKLFF	-	13	-	TRBJ1-4	TRBV6-1
TGTGCCAGCAGCTTACTTAGCGCCATGAACACTGAAGCTTTCTTT	CASSLLSAMNTEAFF	-	15	-	TRBJ1-1	TRBV11-2
TGCGCCAGCAGCTTGGGAGGAGCGGGAGATTTCCTCAACCAGTTCTTC	CASSLGGAGDFLNQFF	TRBD2	16	-	TRBJ2-1	TRBV5-1
TGTGCCAGCAGAGACAGGGGAAATCAGCCCCAGCATTTT	CASRDRGNQPQHF	TRBD1	13	-	TRBJ1-5	TRBV2